This TCR beta chain originates from a study of T cell changes during pregnancy in multiple sclerosis. The CDR3 is 17 amino acids. Trimming left V 2 bases short and J 0 bases short, with 14 bases between. The germline V gene has CDR1 SGHNT and CDR2 YYREEE (reference sequence). The data were produced by immunoSEQ multiplex PCR, yet TCRdb's version contains in-frame clones alone and is incomplete. The table includes approximately 84,000 clones, about 94% detected once. This receptor was taken from a female donor in good health, enrolled as a control in a pregnancy study. This chain joins TRBV5-4 and TRBJ2-2; weak D call: TRBD1 (5 bases). The sequencing used peripheral blood, collected in the second trimester of pregnancy. In DNA form, the CDR3 reads TGTGCCAGCAGCTTATTAGGGGTCCCCCCGAACACCGGGGAGCTGTTTTTT. Translating it yields CASSLLGVPPNTGELFF.